The rows below give T cell receptor beta chains drawn from one sample of a study of regulatory T cells in long-lasting Graves disease. In TCRdb, the multiplex PCR reads were re-called with MiXCR into one record per CDR3 protein. The sample carries some 470,000 distinct CDR3 sequences, roughly 21% recorded once. The sequencing used peripheral blood mononuclear cells (PBMCs), collected when the disease was refractory, from a patient treated with antithyroid drugs. Every receptor here comes from a female donor with Graves disease. CDR3s include the opening cysteine and the closing phenylalanine or tryptophan. Each record gives: D gene, J gene, V gene, clone size, CDR3 DNA, CDR3 protein. A D gene is named only where the DNA matches it firmly. Size is omitted from some rows. Given values are once, few, many or a class for expanded clones.

>NA|TRBJ2-6|TRBV28|many
TGTGCCAGCAGTCGACAGAGCTCTGGGGCCAACGTCCTGACTTTC
CASSRQSSGANVLTF
>NA|TRBJ2-3|TRBV7-8|few
TGTGCCAGCAGCTCTGCTGCGGGATCAGATACGCAGTATTTT
CASSSAAGSDTQYF
>TRBD1|TRBJ2-7|TRBV6-1|many
TGTGCCAGCGGGGGACAGCCCTACGAGCAGTACTTC
CASGGQPYEQYF
>TRBD2|TRBJ2-7|TRBV12-3/TRBV12-4|many
TGTGCCAGTACTAGCGGGTACGAGCAGTACTTC
CASTSGYEQYF
>TRBD1|TRBJ1-6|TRBV12-3/TRBV12-4|many
TGTGCCAGCAGTTCAGGACAGGTCTCCTATAATTCACCCCTCCACTTT
CASSSGQVSYNSPLHF
>NA|TRBJ1-2|TRBV3-1|many
TGTGCCAGCAGCCAAGTAAAGGACAACTATGGCTACACCTTC
CASSQVKDNYGYTF
>TRBD1|TRBJ1-2|TRBV14|few
TGTGCCAGCAGCCGGGACAGGGCTTTTGGGGACTATGGCTACACCTTC
CASSRDRAFGDYGYTF
>NA|TRBJ1-1|TRBV5-1|many
TGCGCCAGCAGCTTTGAGAACACTGAAGCTTTCTTT
CASSFENTEAFF
>TRBD2|TRBJ2-7|TRBV28|many
TGTGCCAGCAGTTACGTAGCGGGAGGGTTGGGAATCCACGAGCAGTACTTC
CASSYVAGGLGIHEQYF
>NA|TRBJ1-1|TRBV7-9|many
TGTGCCAGCAGCCCCGGGCGGGGCACTGAAGCTTTCTTT
CASSPGRGTEAFF
>NA|TRBJ2-7|TRBV19|NA
TGTGCCAGTAGTATCTCAGGGTCTACGGAGCAGTACTTC
CASSISGSTEQYF
>NA|TRBJ2-7|TRBV6-1|NA
TGTGCCTGCAGCCCCGGGACGGCCGAGCAGTACTTC
CACSPGTAEQYF
>NA|TRBJ1-1|TRBV20-1|few
TGCAGTGCTGGCGGGGGAAACACTGAAGCTTTCTTT
CSAGGGNTEAFF
>NA|TRBJ1-1|TRBV5-1|few
TGCGCCAGCAGCTTGGGAGTAAATACCGGCACTGAAGCTTTCTTT
CASSLGVNTGTEAFF
>NA|TRBJ2-6|TRBV12-3/TRBV12-4|many
TGTGCCAGCAGTTTAGGGGCAGGGAAACGGTCTGGGGCCAACGTCCTGACTTTC
CASSLGAGKRSGANVLTF
>TRBD2|TRBJ2-7|TRBV5-8|few
TGTGCCAGCAGCTCCCCCAGACTAGCGGGAGGACACGAGCAGTACTTC
CASSSPRLAGGHEQYF
>NA|TRBJ1-1|TRBV20-1|few
TGCAGTGCTAGCCGCCCGGGACACTCTATGAATACTGAAGCTTTCTTT
CSASRPGHSMNTEAFF
>NA|TRBJ2-5|TRBV5-5|NA
TGTGCCAGCAGCTTGGTAACAGATCGAGAGACCCAGTACTTC
CASSLVTDRETQYF
>NA|TRBJ1-1|TRBV10-3|many
TGTGCCATCAGTGGGGAACAGGGTATGGGAGACACTGAAGCTTTCTTT
CAISGEQGMGDTEAFF
>NA|TRBJ1-5|TRBV28|many
TGTGCCAGCAGTTTACCTGGTTACAGGGCAAGAGGGCAGCCCCAGCATTTT
CASSLPGYRARGQPQHF
>NA|TRBJ2-7|TRBV28|many
TGTGCCAGCAGTTCACTGATGGGGCCGATCTACGAGCAGTACTTC
CASSSLMGPIYEQYF
>NA|TRBJ2-1|TRBV24-1|NA
TGTGCCACCAGTGATCCGCAAGGGGAAGGGGGCAATGAGCAGTTCTTC
CATSDPQGEGGNEQFF
>NA|TRBJ1-6|TRBV9|NA
TGTGCCAGCAGCGAGGAGGACGAAACACACCTCCACTTT
CASSEEDETHLHF
>NA|TRBJ1-2|TRBV7-9|few
TGTGCCAGCAGCTCCCCCCTAGACAGTAACTATGGCTACACCTTC
CASSSPLDSNYGYTF
>NA|TRBJ2-4|TRBV18|NA
TGTGCCAGCTCACGACGGGACGCCCCTGACATTCAGTACTTC
CASSRRDAPDIQYF
>NA|TRBJ1-1|TRBV19|few
TGTGCCAGTAGTATAGGTCCGACGAACACTGAAGCTTTCTTT
CASSIGPTNTEAFF
>TRBD1|TRBJ2-5|TRBV6-1|many
TGTGCCAGCAGTGAAATCGGACAGGGTGGGTCGGGGGAGACCCAGTACTTC
CASSEIGQGGSGETQYF
>TRBD1|TRBJ1-6|TRBV19|few
TGTGCCAGTAGTTGGGGAATTACCGGGACAGGGAGCACCCTTCCCAATTCACCCCTCCACTTT
CASSWGITGTGSTLPNSPLHF
>TRBD1|TRBJ2-7|TRBV7-9|NA
TGTGCCAGCAGCCCCCTACCCGGCAGGGGGACCTCCTACGAGCAGTACTTC
CASSPLPGRGTSYEQYF
>NA|TRBJ2-5|TRBV19|NA
TGTGCCAGCCGACCAAGCGACAAAGAGACCCAGTACTTC
CASRPSDKETQYF
>TRBD1|TRBJ1-1|TRBV6-4|few
TGTGCCAGCAGTGTGGCAGGGGGCGCCGGCACTGAAGCTTTCTTT
CASSVAGGAGTEAFF
>NA|TRBJ1-2|TRBV6-1|many
TGTGCCAGCAGGAGGAAATCAAACTATGGCTACACCTTC
CASRRKSNYGYTF
>NA|TRBJ1-5|TRBV19|NA
TGTGCCAGTAGTATAGGGGGCCTCAGGGATCAGCCCCAGCATTTT
CASSIGGLRDQPQHF
>NA|TRBJ1-2|TRBV7-8|NA
TGTGCCGGCATGGGGGGCTCAAACTATGGCTACACCTTC
CAGMGGSNYGYTF
>NA|TRBJ2-7|TRBV10-3|NA
TGTACCATCAGTGAAATAGCAACCGGGTACGAGCAGTACTTC
CTISEIATGYEQYF
>NA|TRBJ1-6|TRBV30|NA
TGTGCCTGGAATACCGGTGGGACCCTCCACTTT
CAWNTGGTLHF
>NA|TRBJ1-6|TRBV2|many
TGTGCCAGCAGTGTGGGACAACTTAATTCACCCCTCCACTTT
CASSVGQLNSPLHF
>NA|TRBJ2-7|TRBV11-2|many
TGTGCCAGCAGGGTAGAAGGCGGTAGCTCCTACGAGCAGTACTTC
CASRVEGGSSYEQYF
>TRBD1|TRBJ1-1|TRBV13|few
TGTGCCAGCAGCCCAGGGGGAGTATTGGGGGCTGGACCAGCTTTCTTT
CASSPGGVLGAGPAFF
>NA|TRBJ2-7|TRBV7-9|many
TGTGCCAGCAGCGTGGACATCTCCCCGGGCGAGCAGTACTTC
CASSVDISPGEQYF
>NA|TRBJ1-1|TRBV19|NA
TGTGCCAGTAGTATCCCACAGTGGAACACTGAAGCTTTCTTT
CASSIPQWNTEAFF
>TRBD1|TRBJ1-2|TRBV9|NA
TGTGCCAGCAGCGTAGTGGTGCAGGGGGCGGAGGCTAACTATGGCTACACCTTC
CASSVVVQGAEANYGYTF
>NA|TRBJ2-7|TRBV29-1|NA
TGCAGCATTGTAGGGGACACCTACGAGCAGTACTTC
CSIVGDTYEQYF
>NA|TRBJ2-1|TRBV11-2|NA
TGTGCCAGCAGCTTAACTCTAGATCCCCTCTACAATGAGCAGTTCTTC
CASSLTLDPLYNEQFF
>TRBD2|TRBJ2-7|TRBV7-8|many
TGTGCCAGCAGCTTAGGGGGACTAGCGGGAGGCCTATACGAGCAGTACTTC
CASSLGGLAGGLYEQYF
>TRBD1|TRBJ1-3|TRBV20-1|few
TGCAGTGCTAGAGATCCCCGGACAGGCTCTGGAAACACCATATATTTT
CSARDPRTGSGNTIYF
>NA|TRBJ1-1|TRBV12-3/TRBV12-4|many
TGTGCCAGCAGTCTACGACAGGAGGAAGCTTTCTTT
CASSLRQEEAFF